This TCR beta chain was found in a study of neurological immune-mediated disorders. TCRdb reprocessed the 5' RACE reads via MiXCR and lists one record per CDR3 protein. The sample records about 62,000 distinct CDR3 sequences, approximately 3.7% being singletons. The CDR3 is 14 amino acids. V was clipped by 4 bases and J by 5 bases, with 11 bases between them. Germline V gene sequence: CDR1 MNHNY, CDR2 SVGAGI (reference sequence). This clonotype was counted at least ten times. J is TRBJ2-2 and V is TRBV6-6, with D tentatively TRBD1 or TRBD2 (5 bases each). This sequence originates from a woman between 50 and 59 years old with multiple sclerosis. The sequenced sample was PBMCs. CDR3 region: CASSSTERTGELFF. The CDR3 bases are TGTGCCAGCAGTTCGACAGAGCGGACCGGGGAGCTGTTTTTT.